One sample yielded the 14 T cell receptor beta chains listed below, sequenced in a study of control samples from healthy donors and cancer patients. Libraries were prepared by immunoSEQ multiplex PCR; TCRdb keeps only in-frame clonotypes and omits some of them. Of tens of thousands of clones listed, 80% to 95% are singletons. The sequencing input was blood. These TCRs come from a woman in her twenties or thirties in good health.

This chain links TRBV11-3 with TRBJ1-1, with 8 nucleotides matching TRBD1. The CDR3 runs 14 residues. The ends lost 6 bases at V and 1 base at J; junction bases unmatched: 4. Germline CDR1 and CDR2: SGHNT and YENEEA. The DNA of the CDR3 is TGTGCCAGCAGTACAGGGGGAACGAACACTGAAGCTTTCTTT. Protein sequence: CASSTGGTNTEAFF.

The CDR3 nucleotides read TGTGCCAGCAGCTGGTTGACGGGGGAGGGGATGGGCGAGCAGTACTTC. Amino acids: CASSWLTGEGMGEQYF. This chain uses TRBV5-4 with TRBJ2-7; the match to TRBD2 covers 7 bases. V lost 3 bases, J lost 6 bases, and 15 bases stayed unmatched. Looked up from germline, CDR1 is SGHNT and CDR2 is YYREEE (reference sequence). This CDR3 contains 16 residues.

The chain employs TRBV6-2 or TRBV6-3 and TRBJ2-7; perhaps TRBD1 as D (6 bases). Germline V gives CDR1 MNHEY, CDR2 SVGEGT. Between the trimmed V and J ends, which lost 6 bases and 3 bases, there was a span of 18 bases. This CDR3 is built from 15 residues. This chain's CDR3 is CASSNLDRILYEQYF. For the CDR3, the DNA is TGTGCCAGCAGCAACCTAGACAGGATACTCTACGAGCAGTACTTC.

CDR3 sequence reads: CASSIRDYSNQPQHF. CDR3 sequence (DNA): TGTGCCAGTAGTATTAGGGATTATAGCAATCAGCCCCAGCATTTT. This rearrangement joins TRBV19 to TRBJ1-5; unclear D gene. Trimming removed 3 bases at V and 0 bases at J, with 9 bases between. Germline V gene data show CDR1 as LNHDA and CDR2 as SQIVND (reference sequence). There are 15 residues in the CDR3.

The V gene is TRBV19, the J gene TRBJ2-4; a weak D match, TRBD1 (7 bases). Germline V gives CDR1 LNHDA, CDR2 SQIVND (reference sequence). V lost 5 bases, J lost 1 base, and 15 bases lay in between. The CDR3 sequence is 16 residues long. The CDR3, as DNA: TGTGCCAGTAGTCATTCAGGGGGGACGGCCAAAAACATTCAGTACTTC. Translated, it gives CASSHSGGTAKNIQYF.

This clone was seen only a few times. The V and J genes are TRBV6-1 and TRBJ2-7, with a possible D match to TRBD2 (6 bases). Trimming pared 4 bases from V and 6 bases from J, leaving 13 bases between. Germline V CDR1 and CDR2: MNHNS, SASEGT. The CDR3 consists of 13 residues. This CDR3 reads CASSGAGSPEQYF. CDR3 nucleotides: TGTGCCAGCAGTGGAGCCGGGAGCCCCGAGCAGTACTTC.

This rearrangement joins TRBV30 to TRBJ2-7; 10 bases fit TRBD1. The CDR3 runs to 14 residues. Germline V gene sequence: CDR1 GTSNPN, CDR2 SVGIG (reference sequence). Trimming cost V 0 bases and J 4 bases; bases outside gene matches: 3. CDR3 sequence (DNA): TGTGCCTGGAGTGTACGACAGGGGGCTTACGAGCAGTACTTC. Its protein is CAWSVRQGAYEQYF.

The chain carries TRBV7-9 and TRBJ2-2, with 8 bases that match TRBD2. CDR3 size: 17 residues. In germline, CDR1 is SEHNR, CDR2 FQNEAQ (reference sequence). The V gene end was trimmed by 5 bases and the J gene end by 2 bases; junction bases not matched to a gene: 10. CDR3 nucleotides: TGTGCCAGCAGCGACCCCGGAGCGGGGGCCAACACCGGGGAGCTGTTTTTT. It translates to CASSDPGAGANTGELFF.

The J gene is TRBJ1-1, the V gene TRBV19, with D unclear. Deletions cut 2 bases from V and 0 bases from J, with 4 bases between. This CDR3 is 13 amino acids long. Germline CDR1 LNHDA, CDR2 SQIVND (reference sequence). The CDR3 loop is CASSIRLNTEAFF. In DNA, the CDR3 is TGTGCCAGTAGTATAAGACTGAACACTGAAGCTTTCTTT. Complete variable domain (other parts from reference TRBV19 and TRBJ1-1): DGGITQSPKYLFRKEGQNVTLSCEQNLNHDAMYWYRQDPGQGLRLIYYSQIVNDFQKGDIAEGYSVSREKKESFPLTVTSAQKNPTAFYLCASSIRLNTEAFFGQGTRLTVV.

This clone has a handful of counts. The CDR3 region is CAWSNTDRANTEAFF. Written as DNA, the CDR3 is TGTGCCTGGAGTAACACAGACAGGGCGAACACTGAAGCTTTCTTT. V is TRBV30 and J is TRBJ1-1, with 7 bases fitting TRBD1. Germline values: CDR1 GTSNPN, CDR2 SVGIG (reference sequence). The CDR3 length is 15 residues. The V gene end was trimmed by 2 bases and the J gene end by 1 base; junction bases not matched to a gene: 7. Combining the CDR3 with reference TRBV30 and TRBJ1-1 gives the whole variable domain SQTIHQWPATLVQPVGSPLSLECTVEGTSNPNLYWYRQAAGRGLQLLFYSVGIGQISSEVPQNLSASRPQDRQFILSSKKLLLSDSGFYLCAWSNTDRANTEAFFGQGTRLTVV.

This clone showed up just once. This chain connects TRBV19 to TRBJ1-2; 10 nucleotides match TRBD1. V lost 1 base and J lost 8; bases outside the gene matches: 1. Germline assignment: CDR1 LNHDA and CDR2 SQIVND (reference sequence). The CDR3 length is 13 residues. CDR3 sequence (DNA): TGTGCCAGTAGTATAGGACAGGGGGCCGGCTACACCTTC. Translated, it gives CASSIGQGAGYTF.

CDR3: CASSQPRDHTDTQYF. As DNA, the CDR3 is TGCGCCAGCAGCCAACCCAGGGACCACACAGATACGCAGTATTTT. This chain joins TRBV4-1 and TRBJ2-3; the D gene could be TRBD1 or TRBD2 (5 bases each). This CDR3 has 15 amino acids. From germline, CDR1 is MGHRA and CDR2 YSYEKL. Trimming took 2 bases from V and 2 from J, leaving 11 bases between them.

This chain uses TRBV5-4 with TRBJ1-1; possible D gene TRBD1, 6 bases. This CDR3 comprises 15 residues. The V gene lost 4 bases and the J gene lost 4 bases, with 17 bases spanning the gap. Germline CDR1 and CDR2: SGHNT and YYREEE (reference sequence). This chain's CDR3 is CASSLGGGVGTEAFF. DNA of the CDR3: TGTGCCAGCAGCCTCGGAGGGGGAGTTGGCACTGAAGCTTTCTTT.

The chain joins TRBV5-1 to TRBJ2-1; a weak D match, TRBD1 (7 bases). The V and J ends lost 6 bases and 2 bases respectively, with 15 bases between them. The CDR3 contains 15 residues. Germline CDR1 and CDR2: SGHRS and YFSETQ. CDR3 in amino acids: CASTMGGQPYNEQFF. As DNA, the CDR3 is TGCGCCAGCACAATGGGGGGACAGCCCTACAATGAGCAGTTCTTC.